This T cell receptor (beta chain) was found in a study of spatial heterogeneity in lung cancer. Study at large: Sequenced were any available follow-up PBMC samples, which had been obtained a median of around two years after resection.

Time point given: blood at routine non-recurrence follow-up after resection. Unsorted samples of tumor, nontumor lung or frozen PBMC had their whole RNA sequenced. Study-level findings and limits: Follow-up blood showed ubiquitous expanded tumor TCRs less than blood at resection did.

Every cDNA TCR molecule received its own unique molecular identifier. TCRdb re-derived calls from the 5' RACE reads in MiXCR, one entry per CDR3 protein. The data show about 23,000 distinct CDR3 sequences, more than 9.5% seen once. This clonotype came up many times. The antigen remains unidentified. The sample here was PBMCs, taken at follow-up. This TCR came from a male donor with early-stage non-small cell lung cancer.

DNA for the CDR3: TGCAGCGGAAGCCCCAGCGGGGGGGCCACAGATACGCAGTATTTT. It codes for CSGSPSGGATDTQYF. The chain carries TRBV29-1 and TRBJ2-3, with 10 bases lining up with TRBD2. Germline CDR1 reads SQVTM; CDR2 reads ANQGSEA. The V gene end was trimmed by 7 bases and the J gene end by 2 bases; junction bases not matched to a gene: 9. The CDR3 length is 15 residues.